These 13 T cell receptor beta chains share one sample of origin, sequenced in a study of cytomegalovirus exposure and HLA in healthy donors. It was with 60 Vbeta and 13 Jbeta primers that the PCR ran. The data were produced by immunoSEQ multiplex PCR, yet TCRdb's version contains in-frame clones alone and is incomplete. Altogether about 140,000 clones are present, almost 85% being singletons, with the ten largest covering around 1.9%. The sequenced material came from PBMCs. These receptors originate from a woman in her 40s in good health and CMV-seronegative.

The J gene is TRBJ2-7, the V gene TRBV10-3; the D gene is possibly TRBD2 (6 bases). The CDR3 is 13 residues long. The germline V gene encodes CDR1 ENHRY and CDR2 SYGVKD. V lost 0 bases and J lost 6, with 9 bases in between. The chain's CDR3 is CAISESRGGEQYF. For the CDR3, the DNA is TGTGCCATCAGTGAGTCGCGGGGAGGCGAGCAGTACTTC.

This clone was detected a few times. V and J are TRBV19 and TRBJ2-3; D might be TRBD2 (6 bases). The CDR3 sequence is 14 residues long. Trimming took off 5 bases at V and 4 bases at J, with 13 bases between the two ends. Germline lookup yields CDR1 LNHDA and CDR2 SQIVND (reference sequence). CDR3 region: CASSRENVADTQYF. CDR3 in DNA: TGTGCCAGTAGTCGGGAGAACGTAGCAGATACGCAGTATTTT.

J is TRBJ2-5 and V is TRBV5-1, with a weak D call TRBD2 (5 bases). CDR1 SGHRS and CDR2 YFSETQ come from the germline V gene. CDR3 length: 14 residues. Trimming removed 0 bases at V and 0 bases at J, with 6 bases between. The CDR3: CASSLAGYQETQYF. CDR3 sequence (DNA): TGCGCCAGCAGCTTGGCGGGGTACCAAGAGACCCAGTACTTC.

This chain uses TRBV5-1 with TRBJ2-7; TRBD2 might be the D (5 bases). In germline, CDR1 is SGHRS, CDR2 YFSETQ. The germline V and J ends were trimmed by 4 bases and 5 bases, with 19 bases remaining between them. The CDR3 contains 15 residues. The CDR3 DNA is TGCGCCAGCAGCCCGGGTTTAGGAGCGGTAAACGAGCAGTACTTC. This sequence encodes CASSPGLGAVNEQYF.

This clone was observed a few times. The chain carries TRBV28 and TRBJ1-5; TRBD1 aligns across 7 bases. J was trimmed by 0 bases and V by 6 bases; bases with no gene match: 5. Germline V gene sequence: CDR1 MDHEN, CDR2 SYDVKM. This CDR3 is built from 15 residues. The CDR3 DNA sequence: TGTGCCAGCAGGGGTGGACAGGTTAGCAATCAGCCCCAGCATTTT. Amino acids: CASRGGQVSNQPQHF.

The chain has TRBV2 and TRBJ2-5; 10 positions agree with TRBD2. J was trimmed by 5 bases and V by 4 bases; bases with no gene match: 28. This CDR3 has 22 residues. Germline CDR1 and CDR2: SNHLY and FYNNEI. The CDR3 nucleotides read TGTGCCAGCAGTGGCAAATCGTCGGCGGGCATACTAGCGGGGTTTGAATGGGAGACCCAGTACTTC. Translation: CASSGKSSAGILAGFEWETQYF.

The chain carries TRBV28 and TRBJ2-1; D gene unclear. The CDR3 is 14 residues long. CDR1 and CDR2 (germline): MDHEN, SYDVKM. Deletions cut 5 bases from V and 10 bases from J, with 18 bases between. The CDR3 loop reads CASSAPSLAEEQFF. CDR3 DNA sequence: TGTGCCAGCAGTGCGCCTTCTTTAGCAGAAGAGCAGTTCTTC.

The chain employs TRBV5-1 and TRBJ1-1; weak D call: TRBD1 (5 bases). Germline-derived CDR1 and CDR2 are SGHRS and YFSETQ. V lost 0 bases and J lost 3, with 12 bases in between. This CDR3 has 15 residues. CDR3 bases: TGCGCCAGCAGCTTGGACCAGGGAACCTACACTGAAGCTTTCTTT. It yields the protein CASSLDQGTYTEAFF.

V usage is TRBV15 and J usage is TRBJ1-4; possibly TRBD1 for D (5 bases). CDR1 and CDR2 (germline): LNHNV, YYDKDF (reference sequence). This CDR3 spans 15 amino acids. Deletions cut 0 bases from V and 7 bases from J, with 12 bases between. The CDR3 reads CATSRDLTTAEKLFF. The CDR3 DNA reads TGTGCCACCAGCAGAGATCTTACGACAGCTGAAAAACTGTTTTTT.

This chain connects TRBV2 to TRBJ2-7; a weak D match, TRBD2 (6 bases). Trimming cost V 9 bases and J 2 bases, with 17 bases left between them. Germline V gene lookup returns CDR1 SNHLY and CDR2 FYNNEI. This CDR3 has 14 residues. The chain's CDR3 is CASKGTLLTYEQYF. CDR3 sequence (DNA): TGTGCCAGTAAGGGGACTCTACTCACCTACGAGCAGTACTTC.

This clone has more than one count but fewer than ten. The genes are TRBV6-6 and TRBJ2-7; D is undetermined. V shed 0 bases and J shed 1 base, with 4 bases lying between them. CDR3 size: 13 residues. Per the germline V gene, CDR1 is MNHNY and CDR2 is SVGAGI (reference sequence). The CDR3 here is CASSYSASYEQYF. As DNA, the CDR3 is TGTGCCAGCAGTTACTCGGCATCCTACGAGCAGTACTTC.

This chain uses TRBV5-4 with TRBJ2-3, with TRBD2 identical over 7 bases. V lost 0 bases, J lost 9 bases, and 13 bases stayed unmatched. This CDR3 has 16 amino acids. From germline, CDR1 is SGHNT and CDR2 YYREEE (reference sequence). CDR3 nucleotides: TGTGCCAGCAGCTTGGCCCCGGGACTACAAATGGGCACGCAGTATTTT. Its protein product is CASSLAPGLQMGTQYF. The whole variable domain, filled in from reference TRBV5-4 and TRBJ2-3, reads ETGVTQSPTHLIKTRGQQVTLRCSSQSGHNTVSWYQQALGQGPQFIFQYYREEENGRGNFPPRFSGLQFPNYSSELNVNALELDDSALYLCASSLAPGLQMGTQYFGPGTRLTVL.

The CDR3 nucleotides are TGTGCCAGCAGCTCAGACAGGCGCAATCAGCCCCAGCATTTT. Its protein product is CASSSDRRNQPQHF. The chain couples TRBV9 to TRBJ1-5, with D possibly being TRBD1 (6 bases). Germline loops: CDR1 SGDLS, CDR2 YYNGEE. Between the trimmed V and J ends, which lost 4 bases and 2 bases, there was a span of 10 bases. The CDR3 is 14 residues long. The variable domain in full, completed from reference TRBV9 and TRBJ1-5, reads DSGVTQTPKHLITATGQRVTLRCSPRSGDLSVYWYQQSLDQGLQFLIQYYNGEERAKGNILERFSAQQFPDLHSELNLSSLELGDSALYFCASSSDRRNQPQHFGDGTRLSIL.